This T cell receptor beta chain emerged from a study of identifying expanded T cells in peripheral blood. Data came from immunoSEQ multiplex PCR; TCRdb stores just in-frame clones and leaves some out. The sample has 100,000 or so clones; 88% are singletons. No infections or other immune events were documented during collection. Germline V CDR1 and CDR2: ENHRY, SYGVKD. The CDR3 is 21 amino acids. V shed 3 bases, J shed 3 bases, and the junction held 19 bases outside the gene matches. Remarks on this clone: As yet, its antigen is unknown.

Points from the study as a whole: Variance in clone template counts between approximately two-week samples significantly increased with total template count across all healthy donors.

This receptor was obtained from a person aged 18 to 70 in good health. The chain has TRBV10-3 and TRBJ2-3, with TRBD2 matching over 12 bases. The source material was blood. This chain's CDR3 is CAISESRRLAGESSGTDTQYF. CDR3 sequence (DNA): TGTGCCATCAGTGAATCGCGGAGACTAGCGGGAGAATCCTCGGGGACAGATACGCAGTATTTT.